This TCR beta chain was sequenced during a study of metastatic and nonmetastatic thyroid tumors. The overall study: It was across blood and tumor or nodule tissue from malignant and benign thyroid patients that repertoires were compared.

TCRdb re-called the PCR reads with MiXCR. The table has thousands of clones, around a fifth seen once. Ahead of thyroid surgery, no patient had received treatment of any kind. The CDR3 runs 16 residues. From germline, CDR1 is SGHTA and CDR2 FQGTGA. Trimming removed 2 bases from V and 3 bases from J; junction bases left unmatched: 7. The TCR sequence derives from a female donor with papillary thyroid cancer or a benign thyroid nodule (not recorded which). Some clones in this sample may be carry-over from other donors' samples. The genes are TRBV7-3 and TRBJ1-5; 7 bases map to TRBD1. Sequencing was carried out using tumor tissue. This CDR3 reads CASSLSRDRINQPQHF. The CDR3 DNA is TGTGCCAGCAGCTTATCCCGGGACAGAATCAATCAGCCCCAGCATTTT.